A selection of T cell receptor beta chains follows, all from one sample in a study of T cell responses to AZD1222 COVID-19 vaccine. Assay: immunoSEQ multiplex PCR; the TCRdb copy retains only in-frame clones and omits some. The table includes approximately 170,000 clones, approximately 95% detected once. The sample was peripheral blood, taken on day 0 of AZD1222 vaccination. Source of these receptors: an adult in good health. CDR3s include the opening cysteine and the closing phenylalanine or tryptophan. A D gene is named only where the DNA matches it firmly. The listing skips clone size in some rows; elsewhere it reads once, few, many or a size class.

clone_size,j_call,v_call,d_call,cdr3_aa,cdr3_nt
NA,TRBJ2-7,TRBV12-5,NA,CASGLGGALEQYF,TGTGCTAGTGGTTTGGGAGGGGCGCTCGAGCAGTACTTC
NA,TRBJ1-2,TRBV19,NA,CASSRIELSAGANYGYTF,TGTGCCAGTAGTAGAATTGAGTTGTCTGCAGGGGCTAACTATGGCTACACCTTC
NA,TRBJ1-3,TRBV2,NA,CASRGDGNTIYF,TGTGCCAGCAGGGGGGACGGAAACACCATATATTTT
NA,TRBJ1-5,TRBV30,NA,CAWSVMVGQPQHF,TGTGCCTGGAGTGTAATGGTAGGGCAGCCCCAGCATTTT
once,TRBJ2-1,TRBV5-1,TRBD2,CASSLSTSGGLGAYNEQFF,TGCGCCAGCAGCCTCTCGACTAGCGGGGGGCTCGGAGCCTACAATGAGCAGTTCTTC
NA,TRBJ1-4,TRBV6-5,NA,CASSYASSGGKLFF,TGTGCCAGCAGTTACGCGTCCTCCGGGGGAAAACTGTTTTTT
few,TRBJ1-2,TRBV18,NA,CASSPNTVLYGYTF,TGTGCCAGCTCACCAAATACAGTTCTCTATGGCTACACCTTC
NA,TRBJ2-3,TRBV21-1,NA,CASSKVRGTEASDTQYF,TGTGCCAGCAGCAAAGTGAGGGGGACAGAGGCCTCGGATACGCAGTATTTT
NA,TRBJ1-2,TRBV5-1,NA,CASSSRGTSNYGYTF,TGCGCCAGCAGCTCGAGGGGTACCTCTAACTATGGCTACACCTTC
NA,TRBJ2-1,TRBV6-5,TRBD1,CASRRDRFYNEQFF,TGTGCCAGCAGGAGGGACAGATTCTACAATGAGCAGTTCTTC
NA,TRBJ1-2,TRBV3-1/TRBV3-2,NA,CASSQDYRANYGYTF,TGTGCCAGCAGCCAAGATTACAGGGCTAACTATGGCTACACCTTC
many,TRBJ2-3,TRBV5-5,NA,CASSFVADTDTQYF,TGTGCCAGCAGCTTCGTAGCGGACACAGATACGCAGTATTTT
NA,TRBJ1-2,TRBV7-8,NA,CASSLATQKSDHYGYTF,TGTGCCAGCAGCTTAGCGACACAAAAATCCGACCATTATGGCTACACCTTC
few,TRBJ2-1,TRBV4-2,NA,CASSQDRTDNEQFF,TGTGCCAGCAGCCAAGATCGGACCGACAATGAGCAGTTCTTC
NA,TRBJ2-7,TRBV5-1,TRBD1,CASSFRGTDYYEQYF,TGCGCCAGCAGCTTCCGTGGGACAGACTACTACGAGCAGTACTTC
NA,TRBJ1-5,TRBV4-1,TRBD1,CASSYGTANSNQPQHF,TGCGCCAGCAGCTACGGGACAGCAAATAGCAATCAGCCCCAGCATTTT
NA,TRBJ1-2,TRBV6-5,NA,CASSWTRQDGYTF,TGTGCCAGCAGTTGGACGAGACAGGATGGCTACACCTTC
NA,TRBJ1-3,TRBV6-5,TRBD1,CASVNTGGSGNTIYF,TGTGCCAGCGTAAATACAGGGGGCTCTGGAAACACCATATATTTT
NA,TRBJ1-2,TRBV15,TRBD1,CATSRLGTGGGYTF,TGTGCCACCAGCAGATTAGGGACAGGGGGTGGCTACACCTTC
once,TRBJ1-2,TRBV2,NA,CASRGVKNYGYTF,TGTGCCAGCAGAGGAGTTAAGAACTATGGCTACACCTTC
NA,TRBJ2-3,TRBV5-4,TRBD2,CASGLGGGGARTDTQYF,TGTGCCAGCGGGCTAGGTGGCGGGGGGGCCCGCACAGATACGCAGTATTTT
NA,TRBJ1-1,TRBV6-5,NA,CASSYFGTPNTEAFF,TGTGCCAGCAGTTACTTTGGGACTCCGAACACTGAAGCTTTCTTT
NA,TRBJ2-7,TRBV3-1/TRBV3-2,NA,CASSQVVTGYEQYF,TGTGCCAGCAGCCAAGTAGTCACAGGCTACGAGCAGTACTTC
NA,TRBJ2-5,TRBV5-4,NA,CASSPGTKETQYF,TGTGCCAGCAGCCCAGGAACCAAAGAGACCCAGTACTTC
NA,TRBJ1-2,TRBV7-8,NA,CASSFRGIFDGYTF,TGTGCCAGCAGCTTCAGGGGTATTTTTGATGGCTACACCTTC
NA,TRBJ2-7,TRBV7-8,TRBD1,CASSLGGQVGIYEQYF,TGTGCCAGCAGCTTAGGGGGACAGGTAGGAATCTACGAGCAGTACTTC
once,TRBJ1-1,TRBV4-2,NA,CASSQDGGFAEAFF,TGTGCCAGCAGCCAAGATGGTGGTTTCGCTGAAGCTTTCTTT
NA,TRBJ2-5,TRBV2,NA,CASSKETQYF,TGTGCCAGCAGTAAGGAGACCCAGTACTTC
few,TRBJ2-2,TRBV4-1,TRBD1,CASSTSPLNRDRGLTGELFF,TGCGCCAGCAGCACTTCGCCGCTGAACCGGGACAGGGGGCTCACCGGGGAGCTGTTTTTT
NA,TRBJ2-3,TRBV9,NA,CASSVGSDTQYF,TGTGCCAGCAGCGTAGGAAGTGATACGCAGTATTTT
NA,TRBJ2-3,TRBV5-4,TRBD2,CASRLAGAHTQYF,TGTGCCAGCAGGCTAGCGGGGGCTCACACGCAGTATTTT
NA,TRBJ1-6,TRBV5-8,TRBD1,CASSWGQAHNSPLHF,TGTGCCAGCAGCTGGGGACAGGCCCATAATTCACCCCTCCACTTT
NA,TRBJ1-5,TRBV2,NA,CASSPSYQPQHF,TGTGCCAGCAGTCCAAGCTATCAGCCCCAGCATTTT
NA,TRBJ2-2,TRBV7-9,TRBD2,CASSSPFLAGDTNTGELFF,TGTGCCAGCAGCTCCCCCTTCCTAGCGGGGGACACGAACACCGGGGAGCTGTTTTTT
NA,TRBJ1-2,TRBV6-5,TRBD1,CAGTRQGMSYTF,TGTGCCGGGACCAGACAGGGCATGAGCTACACCTTC
NA,TRBJ2-6,TRBV5-1,TRBD2,CASSLVAQGGIGANVLTF,TGCGCCAGCAGCTTAGTGGCGCAGGGAGGGATCGGGGCCAACGTCCTGACTTTC
NA,TRBJ2-3,TRBV6-5,NA,CASSYPRAGTDTQYF,TGTGCCAGCAGTTACCCCCGCGCCGGCACAGATACGCAGTATTTT
NA,TRBJ2-3,TRBV5-6,NA,CASSYLARGTDTQYF,TGTGCCAGCAGCTATCTAGCGAGAGGCACAGATACGCAGTATTTT
NA,TRBJ1-5,TRBV27,NA,CASTEGPANQPQHF,TGTGCCAGCACCGAAGGGCCAGCTAATCAGCCCCAGCATTTT
NA,TRBJ1-1,TRBV11-2,NA,CASSSGRGAAFF,TGTGCCAGCTCCTCAGGACGGGGCGCCGCTTTCTTT
NA,TRBJ1-3,TRBV30,NA,CAWSEVARSSGNTIYF,TGTGCCTGGAGTGAGGTCGCCCGGAGCTCTGGAAACACCATATATTTT